Following are 30 T cell receptor beta chains from one sample sequenced in a study of blood T cell repertoires in COVID-19. Sequencing used immunoSEQ multiplex PCR; TCRdb keeps in-frame clones, though not all of them. The sample lists roughly 100,000 clones, approximately 70% occurring once. Sequenced: peripheral blood. The receptor set was obtained from an older man with acute or convalescent COVID-19.

The gene calls are TRBV10-3 and TRBJ1-6; the D is unclear. Germline-derived CDR1 and CDR2 are ENHRY and SYGVKD. V was pared by 7 bases and J by 7 bases, with 11 bases between. The length of the CDR3 is 13 residues. CDR3 sequence reads: CAIKAQQNSPLHF. CDR3 sequence (DNA): TGTGCCATCAAGGCACAGCAAAATTCACCCCTCCACTTT.

This chain joins TRBV20-1 and TRBJ2-5, with D possibly being TRBD2 (5 bases). The length of the CDR3 is 11 residues. With 3 bases removed from V and 4 bases from J, the gap between germline ends came to 6 bases. CDR1 DFQATT and CDR2 SNEGSKA come from the germline V gene (reference sequence). The CDR3 DNA reads TGCAGTGCTAGGGAGGTAGAGACCCAGTACTTC. It yields the protein CSAREVETQYF.

The gene calls are TRBV28 and TRBJ2-3; a possible D gene is TRBD2 (5 bases). This CDR3 has 13 amino acids. Trimming took off 9 bases at V and 1 base at J, with 11 bases between the two ends. Germline assignment: CDR1 MDHEN and CDR2 SYDVKM. The CDR3 DNA is TGTGCCAGTGGGAGAATAGGCACAGATACGCAGTATTTT. Amino acid sequence: CASGRIGTDTQYF.

This chain joins TRBV5-4 and TRBJ2-5; D perhaps matches TRBD2 (7 bases). There are 15 residues in the CDR3. Trimming removed 4 bases from V and 2 bases from J, with 15 bases in between. Germline CDR1 is SGHNT and CDR2 is YYREEE (reference sequence). CDR3 sequence reads: CASSPRGEGQETQYF. CDR3 nucleotide sequence: TGTGCCAGCAGCCCAAGGGGGGAGGGGCAAGAGACCCAGTACTTC. Supplemented by reference TRBV5-4 and TRBJ2-5, the full variable domain reads ETGVTQSPTHLIKTRGQQVTLRCSSQSGHNTVSWYQQALGQGPQFIFQYYREEENGRGNFPPRFSGLQFPNYSSELNVNALELDDSALYLCASSPRGEGQETQYFGPGTRLLVL.

The chain has TRBV11-2 and TRBJ1-4, with a possible D match to TRBD1 (5 bases). V was shortened by 5 bases and J by 6 bases, with 16 bases between the two germline ends. CDR1 and CDR2 from the germline V gene are SGHAT and FQNNGV. This CDR3 contains 15 residues. The CDR3 loop reads CASSPRGIRDEKLFF. The CDR3 nucleotides are TGTGCCAGCAGCCCTCGGGGGATCAGGGATGAAAAACTGTTTTTT.

The V and J genes are TRBV6-5 and TRBJ2-1; 8 nucleotides match TRBD2. CDR1 is MNHEY and CDR2 is SVGAGI in the germline V gene. Germline trimming cut 11 bases from V and 7 bases from J; bases unmatched to any gene: 13. This CDR3 is built from 14 residues. CDR3 sequence: CADHGTSRRNEQFF. The DNA of the CDR3 is TGTGCCGACCACGGGACTAGTAGAAGAAATGAGCAGTTCTTC.

The chain recombines TRBV25-1 with TRBJ1-4; D not certain. Germline loops: CDR1 MGHDK, CDR2 SYGVNS. Trimming left V 11 bases short and J 8 bases short, with 18 bases between. CDR3 length: 13 amino acids. The DNA for the CDR3 is TGTGCCTCTGCCGGAGTTTTAGGAGAAAAACTGTTTTTT. It yields the protein CASAGVLGEKLFF. The variable domain in full, completed from reference TRBV25-1 and TRBJ1-4, reads EADIYQTPRYLVIGTGKKITLECSQTMGHDKMYWYQQDPGMELHLIHYSYGVNSTEKGDLSSESTVSRIRTEHFPLTLESARPSHTSQYLCASAGVLGEKLFFGSGTQLSVL.

The chain uses TRBV7-8 and TRBJ2-5, with TRBD1 matching over 7 bases. Looked up from germline, CDR1 is SGHVS and CDR2 is FQNEAQ. V lost 1 base to trimming and J lost 5 bases; unmatched junction nucleotides: 7. This CDR3 comprises 15 residues. CDR3 DNA sequence: TGTGCCAGCAGCTTAGGCGACAGGGTGAAGGAGACCCAGTACTTC. It encodes CASSLGDRVKETQYF.

In its sample, this clone was seen many times. This sequence joins TRBV24-1 and TRBJ1-2, with D possibly matching TRBD1 (5 bases). The CDR3 totals 14 residues. Germline V gives CDR1 KGHDR, CDR2 SFDVKD. V was cut by 4 bases and J by 3 bases, with 11 bases left in between. CDR3 bases: TGTGCCACCAGTGACAGGGACTCCTACTATGGCTACACCTTC. Translated, it gives CATSDRDSYYGYTF.

In this sample, this clone turned up a few times. V is TRBV2 and J is TRBJ1-1, with TRBD1 matching 8 bases. Per the germline V gene, CDR1 is SNHLY and CDR2 is FYNNEI. V lost 6 bases, J lost 6 bases, and 9 bases stayed unmatched. The CDR3 length is 14 residues. The CDR3 protein is CASSLRQGSSEAFF. As DNA, the CDR3 is TGTGCCAGCAGCCTAAGACAGGGGAGTTCTGAAGCTTTCTTT. Drawing the rest from reference TRBV2 and TRBJ1-1, the complete variable domain is EPEVTQTPSHQVTQMGQEVILRCVPISNHLYFYWYRQILGQKVEFLVSFYNNEISEKSEIFDDQFSVERPDGSNFTLKIRSTKLEDSAMYFCASSLRQGSSEAFFGQGTRLTVV.

The chain recombines TRBV28 with TRBJ1-5; no reliable D call. The germline V and J ends were trimmed by 5 bases and 4 bases, with 12 bases remaining between them. The CDR3 length is 14 residues. CDR1 and CDR2 (germline): MDHEN, SYDVKM. The CDR3 DNA sequence: TGTGCCAGCAGTCTCACTGACACGAATCAGCCCCAGCATTTT. Its translation: CASSLTDTNQPQHF.

The sample holds a few counts of this clone. The V and J genes are TRBV28 and TRBJ1-5; a possible D gene is TRBD1 (5 bases). Trimming pared 6 bases from V and 2 bases from J, leaving 11 bases between. This CDR3 spans 14 amino acids. The V gene's germline CDR1 is MDHEN and CDR2 SYDVKM. The CDR3: CASSRGLGNQPQHF. CDR3 nucleotide sequence: TGTGCCAGCAGCCGGGGACTTGGCAATCAGCCCCAGCATTTT.

V and J are TRBV2 and TRBJ2-7; a weak D match, TRBD2 (6 bases). The CDR3 contains 16 residues. Germline V CDR1 and CDR2: SNHLY, FYNNEI. Trimming removed 1 base at V and 0 bases at J, with 13 bases between. This CDR3 reads CASSEGRGGRSYEQYF. In DNA, the CDR3 is TGTGCCAGCAGTGAAGGGAGGGGCGGGCGCTCCTACGAGCAGTACTTC.

This clone was counted only a few times. The chain uses TRBV7-9 and TRBJ2-5; 9 bases map to TRBD1. Per the germline V gene, CDR1 is SEHNR and CDR2 is FQNEAQ (reference sequence). V was clipped by 2 bases and J by 5 bases; unmatched bases: 6. This CDR3 has 15 residues. The CDR3 DNA is TGTGCCAGCAGCTTACTACAGGGGGCAGGGGAGACCCAGTACTTC. This codes for CASSLLQGAGETQYF.

The chain is built from TRBV2 and TRBJ2-1; maybe TRBD1 (6 bases). Germline values: CDR1 SNHLY, CDR2 FYNNEI. V gave up 4 bases and J gave up 14 bases, with 18 bases separating them. The CDR3 runs to 13 residues. The DNA for the CDR3 is TGTGCCAGCAGTGGGCCCGGGACATCGCAAGAGTTCTTC. This codes for CASSGPGTSQEFF. Filled out from reference TRBV2 and TRBJ2-1, the complete variable domain reads EPEVTQTPSHQVTQMGQEVILRCVPISNHLYFYWYRQILGQKVEFLVSFYNNEISEKSEIFDDQFSVERPDGSNFTLKIRSTKLEDSAMYFCASSGPGTSQEFFGPGTRLTVL.

This clone was counted between two and nine times. The V call is TRBV10-3, the J call TRBJ1-4; 8 bases are a match to TRBD1. The germline V gene encodes CDR1 ENHRY and CDR2 SYGVKD. J was trimmed by 4 bases and V by 10 bases; bases with no gene match: 5. The CDR3 loop spans 13 amino acids. The DNA of the CDR3 is TGTGCCACCCAGGGACAGGTTAATGAAAAACTGTTTTTT. This codes for CATQGQVNEKLFF.

The V call is TRBV6-5, the J call TRBJ2-1, with a weak D call TRBD1 (5 bases). V was pared by 0 bases and J by 0 bases, with 6 bases between. The CDR3 is made up of 15 amino acids. Germline V gives CDR1 MNHEY, CDR2 SVGAGI. CDR3 in amino acids: CASSYSQGSYNEQFF. CDR3 sequence (DNA): TGTGCCAGCAGTTACTCGCAGGGCTCCTACAATGAGCAGTTCTTC.

The rearrangement uses TRBV6-5 and TRBJ2-7; a possible D gene is TRBD2 (6 bases). V lost 2 bases to trimming and J lost 3 bases, with 8 bases between them. CDR1 and CDR2 (germline): MNHEY, SVGAGI. CDR3 length: 13 residues. The CDR3 nucleotides read TGTGCCAGCAGTTACGGGGACTTCTACGAGCAGTACTTC. This gives the protein CASSYGDFYEQYF.

The rearrangement links TRBV18 to TRBJ2-5, with D possibly TRBD1 on 6 matching bases. The ends were cut back, 6 bases at V and 6 bases at J, with 11 bases in the middle. The CDR3 is made up of 12 amino acids. The germline V gene has CDR1 KGHSH and CDR2 LQKENI. DNA for the CDR3: TGTGCCAGCTCGGACAGTCGGAAGACCCAGTACTTC. Protein: CASSDSRKTQYF.

V is TRBV12-3 or TRBV12-4 and J is TRBJ2-2; tentative D call: TRBD2 (6 bases). Trimming left V 8 bases short and J 4 bases short, with 11 bases between. The CDR3 consists of 13 residues. The CDR3: CASQPGVTGELFF. The CDR3 DNA sequence: TGTGCCAGCCAACCGGGAGTCACCGGGGAGCTGTTTTTT.

This sequence joins TRBV19 and TRBJ2-7; maybe TRBD1 (5 bases). This CDR3 spans 15 amino acids. CDR1 is LNHDA, CDR2 SQIVND, per germline (reference sequence). V shed 5 bases and J shed 1 base, with 15 bases lying between them. Here the CDR3 reads CASSPRASTSYEQYF. CDR3 bases: TGTGCCAGTAGTCCCAGGGCCAGCACTTCCTACGAGCAGTACTTC.

The rearrangement joins TRBV9 to TRBJ2-2; a possible D gene is TRBD2 (6 bases). The germline gives CDR1 SGDLS, CDR2 YYNGEE. The CDR3 covers 16 residues. V was shortened by 0 bases and J by 3 bases, with 12 bases between the two germline ends. CDR3 protein: CASSVEVAEYTGELFF. The CDR3 DNA sequence: TGTGCCAGCAGCGTAGAGGTAGCGGAATACACCGGGGAGCTGTTTTTT.

The V gene is TRBV3-1 (or the pseudogene TRBV3-2), the J gene TRBJ2-2; TRBD2 might be the D (6 bases). The CDR3 has 15 amino acids. Germline V CDR1 and CDR2: LGHDT, YNNKEL (reference sequence). V was trimmed by 1 base and J by 2 bases, leaving 8 bases between them. CDR3 sequence reads: CASSQAGDNTGELFF. The CDR3 bases are TGTGCCAGCAGCCAAGCGGGGGATAACACCGGGGAGCTGTTTTTT.

This clone was detected a few times. The chain combines TRBV25-1 with TRBJ1-5, with unresolved D. CDR3 length: 14 amino acids. Germline values: CDR1 MGHDK, CDR2 SYGVNS. Trimming removed 3 bases from V and 3 bases from J, with 9 bases in between. CDR3 sequence: CASSDFILNQPQHF. CDR3 DNA: TGTGCCAGCAGTGACTTTATCCTCAATCAGCCCCAGCATTTT.

This clone was observed many times. The rearrangement links TRBV4-1 to TRBJ2-7, with 10 bases lining up with TRBD1. J gave up 5 bases and V 9 bases, and 7 bases lay outside the gene matches. Germline V gene sequence: CDR1 MGHRA, CDR2 YSYEKL. This CDR3 is built from 13 residues. CDR3 sequence (DNA): TGCGCCAGTTTCGGGACAGGGGAGGACGAGCAGTACTTC. It yields the protein CASFGTGEDEQYF.

The gene calls are TRBV28 and TRBJ1-1; unclear D gene. CDR3 size: 13 residues. The germline CDR1 and CDR2 sequences are MDHEN and SYDVKM. Trimming removed 2 bases at V and 6 bases at J, with 10 bases between. Here the CDR3 reads CASSLNHPAEAFF. Written as DNA, the CDR3 is TGTGCCAGCAGTTTAAATCATCCAGCTGAAGCTTTCTTT.

V is TRBV11-3 and J is TRBJ1-1; the D gene is possibly TRBD1 (6 bases). The CDR3 runs 13 residues. Trimming shortened V by 3 bases and J by 1 base, and 6 bases separated the two germline ends. CDR1 is SGHNT and CDR2 is YENEEA in the germline V gene. The CDR3 DNA reads as TGTGCCAGCAGCTTGACAGGGAACACTGAAGCTTTCTTT. As protein: CASSLTGNTEAFF.

The chain joins TRBV19 to TRBJ1-5; D is uncertain. The CDR3 contains 13 residues. Germline CDR1 reads LNHDA; CDR2 reads SQIVND (reference sequence). Trimming left V 3 bases short and J 5 bases short, with 8 bases between. CDR3 sequence reads: CASSIDGYQPQHF. The CDR3 nucleotides read TGTGCCAGTAGTATCGACGGGTATCAGCCCCAGCATTTT. The entire variable domain, with the rest obtained from reference TRBV19 and TRBJ1-5, is as follows: DGGITQSPKYLFRKEGQNVTLSCEQNLNHDAMYWYRQDPGQGLRLIYYSQIVNDFQKGDIAEGYSVSREKKESFPLTVTSAQKNPTAFYLCASSIDGYQPQHFGDGTRLSIL.

The rearrangement links TRBV28 to TRBJ1-4, with D uncertain. This CDR3 region has 11 residues. CDR1 and CDR2 from the germline V gene are MDHEN and SYDVKM. Trimming shortened V by 5 bases and J by 11 bases, and 9 bases separated the two germline ends. CDR3 in amino acids: CASSTDVKLFF. The DNA of the CDR3 is TGTGCCAGCAGTACAGATGTGAAACTGTTTTTT.

V is TRBV6-5 and J is TRBJ2-5, with 7 bases lining up with TRBD1. Germline CDR1 MNHEY, CDR2 SVGAGI. Unmatched junction bases numbered 8, after V lost 2 bases and J lost 2 bases. There are 16 residues in the CDR3. CDR3 loop: CASSYQIGQAQETQYF. The CDR3 region has the DNA TGTGCCAGCAGTTACCAGATCGGACAGGCTCAAGAGACCCAGTACTTC.